These 16 T cell receptor beta chains originate from one sample sequenced in a study of blood T cell repertoires in COVID-19. This table comes from immunoSEQ multiplex PCR, and its TCRdb copy is limited to in-frame clones, with some not included. The data hold a few hundred thousand clones, with roughly 90% observed a single time. Input material: PBMCs or T cells enriched from blood (not recorded which). These receptors were collected from a woman aged 25 to 39 who had recovered from COVID-19.

About this clone itself: The identical CDR3 is also encoded by other nucleotide sequences in the sample. DNA for the CDR3: TGCGCCAGCAGCTTGGGCCAGGGGGCGGGTGGCTACACCTTC. Its protein is CASSLGQGAGGYTF. This rearrangement joins TRBV5-1 to TRBJ1-2; 8 bases are a match to TRBD1. V shed 0 bases, J shed 7 bases, and the junction held 5 bases outside the gene matches. Germline loops: CDR1 SGHRS, CDR2 YFSETQ. The CDR3 consists of 14 residues.

This clone was detected only a few times. V is TRBV10-3 and J is TRBJ1-5; no clear D gene. CDR1 and CDR2 (germline): ENHRY, SYGVKD. The CDR3 consists of 14 residues. V lost 10 bases, J lost 4 bases, and 17 bases lay in between. CDR3 in DNA: TGTGCCACCCAAGAACAGTTAATAAATCAGCCCCAGCATTTT. This codes for CATQEQLINQPQHF.

This rearrangement joins TRBV12-3 or TRBV12-4 to TRBJ1-2; D might be TRBD1 (5 bases). The CDR3 is 13 residues long. The germline V and J ends were trimmed by 4 bases and 3 bases, with 9 bases remaining between them. For the CDR3, the DNA is TGTGCCAGCAGTTCAGGGTATTACTATGGCTACACCTTC. It codes for CASSSGYYYGYTF.

V usage is TRBV4-2 and J usage is TRBJ1-6, with 9 bases that match TRBD1. Looked up from germline, CDR1 is LGHNA and CDR2 is YNFKEQ. There are 16 residues in the CDR3. Germline trimming cut 0 bases from V and 7 bases from J; bases unmatched to any gene: 4. The CDR3: CASSQDWTGANSPLHF. CDR3 DNA sequence: TGTGCCAGCAGCCAAGATTGGACAGGGGCAAATTCACCCCTCCACTTT.

This clone was found a few times. The gene calls are TRBV27 and TRBJ2-7; 14 bases agree with TRBD2. The V and J ends lost 5 bases and 5 bases, in that order; junction bases with no gene match: 5. Germline loops: CDR1 MNHEY, CDR2 SMNVEV (reference sequence). This CDR3 is 15 amino acids long. CDR3 in amino acids: CASSMGLAGANEQYF. The DNA for the CDR3 is TGTGCCAGCAGTATGGGACTAGCGGGAGCCAACGAGCAGTACTTC.

The chain has TRBV28 and TRBJ2-1; D is undetermined. The CDR3 extends over 12 amino acids. Trimming removed 6 bases at V and 3 bases at J, with 6 bases between. Germline V gene sequence: CDR1 MDHEN, CDR2 SYDVKM. This chain's CDR3 is CASRSDYNEQFF. DNA for the CDR3: TGTGCCAGCAGGTCAGACTACAATGAGCAGTTCTTC.

This chain joins TRBV15 and TRBJ1-4; tentatively, D is TRBD1 (6 bases). V was shortened by 5 bases and J by 7 bases, with 17 bases between the two germline ends. The CDR3 consists of 15 residues. CDR1 LNHNV and CDR2 YYDKDF come from the germline V gene (reference sequence). In DNA, the CDR3 is TGTGCCACCAGCGGCCAGACAGGAGTGACTGAAAAACTGTTTTTT. Its translation is CATSGQTGVTEKLFF.

The chain recombines TRBV5-6 with TRBJ2-7, with D perhaps TRBD2 (5 bases). The CDR3 covers 15 residues. With 3 bases removed from V and 3 bases from J, the gap between germline ends came to 16 bases. Germline assignment: CDR1 SGHDT and CDR2 YYEEEE. The CDR3 loop reads CASSSMDGGGYEQYF. For the CDR3, the DNA is TGTGCCAGCAGCTCGATGGACGGAGGCGGCTACGAGCAGTACTTC. Full variable domain (missing parts from reference TRBV5-6 and TRBJ2-7): DAGVTQSPTHLIKTRGQQVTLRCSPKSGHDTVSWYQQALGQGPQFIFQYYEEEERQRGNFPDRFSGHQFPNYSSELNVNALLLGDSALYLCASSSMDGGGYEQYFGPGTRLTVT.

The J gene is TRBJ1-5, the V gene TRBV2, with D possibly matching TRBD1 (5 bases). Germline V CDR1 and CDR2: SNHLY, FYNNEI. V lost 3 bases and J lost 4, with 10 bases in between. The CDR3 consists of 14 residues. The DNA for the CDR3 is TGTGCCAGCAGTGATCTGGAGGGGAATCAGCCCCAGCATTTT. It translates to CASSDLEGNQPQHF.

V is TRBV7-2 and J is TRBJ2-3; possible D gene TRBD2, 5 bases. The V end lost 6 bases, the J end lost 6 bases, and 19 bases lay between the germline ends. Germline-derived CDR1 and CDR2 are SGHTA and FQGNSA. The CDR3 is 15 amino acids. The CDR3 sequence: CASSRALTTGDTQYF. CDR3 bases: TGTGCCAGCAGTCGTGCCCTGACTACCGGGGATACGCAGTATTTT.

The rearrangement links TRBV6-8 to TRBJ1-6; TRBD1 matches 7 bases. This CDR3 region has 14 residues. The J segment lost 7 bases and the V segment lost 6 bases, leaving 6 bases of the junction unmatched. CDR1 and CDR2 (germline): MNHGY, SAAAGT. This CDR3 is CASRLQGSNSPLHF. The CDR3 nucleotides read TGTGCCAGCAGACTACAGGGGTCGAATTCACCCCTCCACTTT.

The rearrangement joins TRBV5-1 to TRBJ2-2, with D possibly TRBD2 on 7 matching bases. V lost 5 bases to trimming and J lost 0 bases, with 11 bases between them. Germline CDR1 and CDR2: SGHRS and YFSETQ. The CDR3 is 15 residues long. CDR3 sequence: CASRGGTTNTGELFF. The DNA of the CDR3 is TGCGCCAGCAGGGGAGGGACAACGAACACCGGGGAGCTGTTTTTT.

The chain has TRBV5-6 and TRBJ2-1; 10 bases are a match to TRBD2. This CDR3 contains 15 residues. After removal of 2 bases from V and 4 bases from J, the junction contained 3 bases not matched to a gene. Per germline, CDR1 SGHDT and CDR2 YYEEEE. The CDR3 DNA reads TGTGCCAGCAGCTTCCCGACTAGCGGGTACAATGAGCAGTTCTTC. Protein product: CASSFPTSGYNEQFF.

This chain links TRBV27 with TRBJ2-1, with D tentatively TRBD1 (6 bases). The length of the CDR3 is 13 residues. Trimming took 4 bases from V and 10 from J, leaving 14 bases between them. Per the germline V gene, CDR1 is MNHEY and CDR2 is SMNVEV (reference sequence). The CDR3 coding sequence is TGTGCCAGCAGTTGGACAGTCCAAGGGGAGCAGTTCTTC. Amino acid sequence: CASSWTVQGEQFF.

The chain carries TRBV7-6 and TRBJ2-3; possible D gene TRBD1, 5 bases. The CDR3 is 15 amino acids. CDR1 is SGHVS and CDR2 is FNYEAQ in the germline V gene. V was pared by 1 base and J by 2 bases, with 10 bases between. CDR3 in DNA: TGTGCCAGCAGCTTAGGGACAACCTCCACAGATACGCAGTATTTT. Translated: CASSLGTTSTDTQYF.

The gene calls are TRBV7-9 and TRBJ1-1; unclear D gene. CDR3 length equals 16 residues. Per the germline V gene, CDR1 is SEHNR and CDR2 is FQNEAQ (reference sequence). Trimming left V 6 bases short and J 0 bases short, with 17 bases between. The CDR3 nucleotides are TGTGCCAGCAGAAGCGGGGTTGGGCAGTTGAACACTGAAGCTTTCTTT. It codes for CASRSGVGQLNTEAFF.